This is a list of T cell receptor beta chains from one sample in a study of liver allograft versus peripheral blood T cells. One entry per CDR3 protein, called by TCRdb with MiXCR from the reads. This sample has about 5,200 distinct CDR3 sequences, with 17% found just once. Receptors originate from a human patient who had a liver transplant. T cells may partly derive from the graft donor. Both conserved end residues are part of each CDR3. The order of the fields is clone size, CDR3 length, J gene, V gene, D gene, CDR3 DNA, CDR3 protein. The D gene is left open where the match is weak. Clone size is given for some rows only: seen once, a few or many times, or a class if the clone is expanded.

clone_size: -; cdr3_length: 14; j_call: TRBJ1-5; v_call: TRBV28; d_call: -; cdr3_nt: TGTGCCAGCAGTTTCGGGGAGGTCAATCAGCCCCAGCATTTT; cdr3_aa: CASSFGEVNQPQHF
clone_size: many; cdr3_length: 16; j_call: TRBJ2-1; v_call: TRBV10-1; d_call: TRBD2; cdr3_nt: TGCGCCAGCAGTGAGACACTAGCGGGAGGGTACAATGAGCAGTTCTTC; cdr3_aa: CASSETLAGGYNEQFF
clone_size: few; cdr3_length: 16; j_call: TRBJ1-6; v_call: TRBV6-5; d_call: TRBD1; cdr3_nt: TGTGCCAGCAGCCTAACCAGCGGGACAGTAAATTCACCCCTCCACTTT; cdr3_aa: CASSLTSGTVNSPLHF
clone_size: -; cdr3_length: 13; j_call: TRBJ1-5; v_call: TRBV27; d_call: -; cdr3_nt: TGTGCCAGCAGTTTGACAGTCAATCAGCCCCAGCATTTT; cdr3_aa: CASSLTVNQPQHF
clone_size: -; cdr3_length: 13; j_call: TRBJ2-7; v_call: TRBV7-9; d_call: -; cdr3_nt: TGTGCCAGCAGCTTTGACGGCTCCTACGAGCAGTACTTC; cdr3_aa: CASSFDGSYEQYF
clone_size: -; cdr3_length: 14; j_call: TRBJ2-1; v_call: TRBV11-3; d_call: TRBD2; cdr3_nt: TGTGCCAGCAGCTCAGCGGGAGGAGGCAATGAGCAGTTCTTC; cdr3_aa: CASSSAGGGNEQFF
clone_size: many; cdr3_length: 14; j_call: TRBJ2-7; v_call: TRBV13; d_call: TRBD1; cdr3_nt: TGTGCCAGCAGCTCCGGGACAGCCTCCTACGAGCAGTACTTC; cdr3_aa: CASSSGTASYEQYF
clone_size: many; cdr3_length: 13; j_call: TRBJ1-2; v_call: TRBV5-4; d_call: -; cdr3_nt: TGTGCCAGCAGCTCCGGGGATGGCTATGGCTACACCTTC; cdr3_aa: CASSSGDGYGYTF
clone_size: many; cdr3_length: 14; j_call: TRBJ1-1; v_call: TRBV27; d_call: TRBD1; cdr3_nt: TGTGCCAGCAGTTTAGGGACAGGGAACACTGAAGCTTTCTTT; cdr3_aa: CASSLGTGNTEAFF
clone_size: many; cdr3_length: 13; j_call: TRBJ2-7; v_call: TRBV6-6; d_call: -; cdr3_nt: TGTGCCAGCAGTTACCGGGCAGAAGGCGAGCAGTACTTC; cdr3_aa: CASSYRAEGEQYF
clone_size: large; cdr3_length: 12; j_call: TRBJ2-5; v_call: TRBV14; d_call: -; cdr3_nt: TGTGCCAGCAGCCCGGACCGGGATACCCAGTACTTC; cdr3_aa: CASSPDRDTQYF
clone_size: -; cdr3_length: 15; j_call: TRBJ2-7; v_call: TRBV9; d_call: -; cdr3_nt: TGTGCCAGCAGTCCGTACCCAGAGAGCTCCTACGAGCAGTACTTC; cdr3_aa: CASSPYPESSYEQYF
clone_size: medium-sized; cdr3_length: 14; j_call: TRBJ2-7; v_call: TRBV10-3; d_call: TRBD1; cdr3_nt: TGTGCCATCAGTACCGGGACAGGGGGCTACGAGCAGTACTTC; cdr3_aa: CAISTGTGGYEQYF
clone_size: -; cdr3_length: 14; j_call: TRBJ1-2; v_call: TRBV7-2; d_call: -; cdr3_nt: TGTGCCAGCAGCTTACTCGGCGATAACTATGGCTACACCTTC; cdr3_aa: CASSLLGDNYGYTF
clone_size: medium-sized; cdr3_length: 14; j_call: TRBJ2-1; v_call: TRBV10-3; d_call: TRBD2; cdr3_nt: TGTGCCATCAGTGACCTAGCGGGGTACAATGAGCAGTTCTTC; cdr3_aa: CAISDLAGYNEQFF
clone_size: few; cdr3_length: 18; j_call: TRBJ1-3; v_call: TRBV30; d_call: -; cdr3_nt: TGTGCCTGGAGCGCTATCATCCTGGACAGAGACTCTGGAAACACCATATATTTT; cdr3_aa: CAWSAIILDRDSGNTIYF
clone_size: medium-sized; cdr3_length: 12; j_call: TRBJ2-1; v_call: TRBV29-1; d_call: -; cdr3_nt: TGCAGCGCCCCCGAGTCCTACAATGAGCAGTTCTTC; cdr3_aa: CSAPESYNEQFF
clone_size: once; cdr3_length: 14; j_call: TRBJ2-1; v_call: TRBV30; d_call: -; cdr3_nt: TGTGCCTGGAATCGGAATGGACATTACAATGAGCAGTTCTTC; cdr3_aa: CAWNRNGHYNEQFF
clone_size: medium-sized; cdr3_length: 14; j_call: TRBJ2-1; v_call: TRBV6-2/TRBV6-3; d_call: TRBD2; cdr3_nt: TGTGCCAGCAAGAACGCGGGAGAGGGGAATGAGCAGTTCTTC; cdr3_aa: CASKNAGEGNEQFF
clone_size: few; cdr3_length: 14; j_call: TRBJ1-1; v_call: TRBV7-9; d_call: -; cdr3_nt: TGTGCCAGCAGCTTGTGGTGGGAGAACACTGAAGCTTTCTTT; cdr3_aa: CASSLWWENTEAFF
clone_size: many; cdr3_length: 16; j_call: TRBJ2-6; v_call: TRBV5-4; d_call: -; cdr3_nt: TGTGCCAGCAGCGGCACCCAGGGTGATGGGGCCAACGTCCTGACTTTC; cdr3_aa: CASSGTQGDGANVLTF
clone_size: -; cdr3_length: 14; j_call: TRBJ1-5; v_call: TRBV28; d_call: TRBD1; cdr3_nt: TGTGCCAGCAGCGACACAGGGGGCAATCAGCCCCAGCATTTT; cdr3_aa: CASSDTGGNQPQHF
clone_size: many; cdr3_length: 11; j_call: TRBJ2-1; v_call: TRBV18; d_call: -; cdr3_nt: TGTGCCAGCACCGCGTCTTATGAGCAGTTCTTC; cdr3_aa: CASTASYEQFF
clone_size: many; cdr3_length: 18; j_call: TRBJ2-6; v_call: TRBV6-1; d_call: -; cdr3_nt: TGTGCCAGGACCAAAGCCGACAGTCCTCTCTCTGGGGCCAACGTCCTGACTTTC; cdr3_aa: CARTKADSPLSGANVLTF
clone_size: medium-sized; cdr3_length: 12; j_call: TRBJ1-1; v_call: TRBV29-1; d_call: -; cdr3_nt: TGCAGCGTTGAAGCCGGGGGCTTTGAAGCTTTCTTT; cdr3_aa: CSVEAGGFEAFF
clone_size: -; cdr3_length: 14; j_call: TRBJ1-2; v_call: TRBV5-6; d_call: -; cdr3_nt: TGTGCCAGCAGCTTGGGGGGGGAGGGAGTTGGCTACACCTTC; cdr3_aa: CASSLGGEGVGYTF
clone_size: -; cdr3_length: 13; j_call: TRBJ2-7; v_call: TRBV24-1; d_call: -; cdr3_nt: TGTGCCACCAGTGATTATTCGGGCTACGAGCAGTACTTC; cdr3_aa: CATSDYSGYEQYF
clone_size: -; cdr3_length: 15; j_call: TRBJ2-1; v_call: TRBV12-3/TRBV12-4; d_call: TRBD2; cdr3_nt: TGTGCCAGCAGATGGACTAGCGGGAGTTACAATGAGCAGTTCTTC; cdr3_aa: CASRWTSGSYNEQFF
clone_size: -; cdr3_length: 17; j_call: TRBJ1-5; v_call: TRBV25-1; d_call: -; cdr3_nt: TGTGCCAGCAGTGAATATATGGCCCCATCGGGAATCGAGCCCCAGCATTTT; cdr3_aa: CASSEYMAPSGIEPQHF
clone_size: -; cdr3_length: 14; j_call: TRBJ1-3; v_call: TRBV27; d_call: -; cdr3_nt: TGTGCCAGCAGTCCGACCCTCTCTGGAAACACCATATATTTT; cdr3_aa: CASSPTLSGNTIYF
clone_size: -; cdr3_length: 16; j_call: TRBJ2-1; v_call: TRBV28; d_call: TRBD2; cdr3_nt: TGTGCCAGCAGTCTCCCCAGCGGGCGGGGGGGCGCTGAGCAGTTCTTC; cdr3_aa: CASSLPSGRGGAEQFF
clone_size: many; cdr3_length: 15; j_call: TRBJ2-1; v_call: TRBV9; d_call: TRBD2; cdr3_nt: TGTGCCAGCAGCGTCGGGACTAGCGGTTACAATGAGCAGTTCTTC; cdr3_aa: CASSVGTSGYNEQFF
clone_size: -; cdr3_length: 12; j_call: TRBJ2-7; v_call: TRBV14; d_call: -; cdr3_nt: TGTGCCAGCATGGGGGGCCTCAACGAGCAGTACTTC; cdr3_aa: CASMGGLNEQYF
clone_size: medium-sized; cdr3_length: 13; j_call: TRBJ1-2; v_call: TRBV7-2; d_call: TRBD1; cdr3_nt: TGTGCCAGCAGCCCAGGACAGGGGGTTGGCTACACCTTC; cdr3_aa: CASSPGQGVGYTF
clone_size: medium-sized; cdr3_length: 16; j_call: TRBJ2-2; v_call: TRBV13; d_call: TRBD2; cdr3_nt: TGTGCCAGCAGCTCAGGACTAGGAAGGACCTCCGGGGAGCTGTTTTTT; cdr3_aa: CASSSGLGRTSGELFF
clone_size: medium-sized; cdr3_length: 16; j_call: TRBJ2-1; v_call: TRBV27; d_call: -; cdr3_nt: TGTGCCAGCAGTCGGATCGGGGGGCGGTCCTACAATGAGCAGTTCTTC; cdr3_aa: CASSRIGGRSYNEQFF
clone_size: medium-sized; cdr3_length: 15; j_call: TRBJ2-7; v_call: TRBV29-1; d_call: TRBD1; cdr3_nt: TGCAGCGCCGTCCCCACCGGGACAGGGGCCTACGAGCAGTACTTC; cdr3_aa: CSAVPTGTGAYEQYF